Presented here are 3 T cell receptor beta chains from one specimen sequenced in a study of blood T cell repertoires in COVID-19. Some clones are missing from TCRdb's copy, which holds only in-frame ones; the method was immunoSEQ multiplex PCR. Here the sample spans roughly 300,000 clones, around 82% being singletons. The sequenced sample was peripheral blood. The receptors derive from a woman aged 50 to 65 who had recovered from COVID-19.

V and J are TRBV7-3 and TRBJ2-3; 11 bases map to TRBD2. CDR1 and CDR2 (germline): SGHTA, FQGTGA. The CDR3 spans 14 residues. V was clipped by 11 bases and J by 2 bases; unmatched bases: 6. The CDR3, as DNA: TGTGCCTGCGGGACTAGCGGAGCCACAGATACGCAGTATTTT. Translation gives CACGTSGATDTQYF.

The rearrangement uses TRBV5-5 and TRBJ1-3, with D hard to call. Between the trimmed V and J ends, which lost 0 bases and 0 bases, there was a span of 13 bases. Germline CDR1 and CDR2: SGHKS and YYEKEE (reference sequence). CDR3 length equals 17 residues. The CDR3 protein is CASSLAKLPYSGNTIYF. The CDR3 region has the DNA TGTGCCAGCAGCTTGGCCAAATTGCCCTACTCTGGAAACACCATATATTTT.

This chain links TRBV19 with TRBJ2-1; the match to TRBD2 covers 7 bases. The V and J ends lost 1 base and 4 bases, in that order; junction bases with no gene match: 4. Germline values: CDR1 LNHDA, CDR2 SQIVND (reference sequence). This CDR3 has 15 amino acids. DNA for the CDR3: TGTGCCAGTAGTATAGGGGGGACTAAATACAATGAGCAGTTCTTC. Protein product: CASSIGGTKYNEQFF.